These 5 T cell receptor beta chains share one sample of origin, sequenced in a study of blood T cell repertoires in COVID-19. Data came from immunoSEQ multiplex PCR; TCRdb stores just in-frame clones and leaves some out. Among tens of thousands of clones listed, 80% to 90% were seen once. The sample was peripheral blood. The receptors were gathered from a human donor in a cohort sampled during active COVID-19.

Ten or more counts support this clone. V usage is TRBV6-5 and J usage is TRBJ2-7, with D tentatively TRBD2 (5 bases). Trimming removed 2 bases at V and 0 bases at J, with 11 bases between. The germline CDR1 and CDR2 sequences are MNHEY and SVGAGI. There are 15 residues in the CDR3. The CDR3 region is CASSYGQRPSYEQYF. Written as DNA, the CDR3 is TGTGCCAGCAGTTACGGCCAGCGGCCCTCCTACGAGCAGTACTTC.

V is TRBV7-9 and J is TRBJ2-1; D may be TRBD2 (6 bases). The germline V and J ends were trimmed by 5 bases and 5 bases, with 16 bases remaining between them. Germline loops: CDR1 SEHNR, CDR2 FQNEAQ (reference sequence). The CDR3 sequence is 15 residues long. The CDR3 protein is CASSPRDWKNNEQFF. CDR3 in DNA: TGTGCCAGCAGCCCTCGGGACTGGAAAAACAATGAGCAGTTCTTC.

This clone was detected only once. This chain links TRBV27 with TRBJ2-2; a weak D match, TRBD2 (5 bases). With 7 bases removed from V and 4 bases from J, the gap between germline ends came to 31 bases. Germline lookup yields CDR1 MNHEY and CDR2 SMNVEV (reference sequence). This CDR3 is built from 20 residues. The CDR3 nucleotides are TGTGCCAGCACCATCACCCCCCTACTAGGTGGGGTTCTAGGCACCGGGGAGCTGTTTTTT. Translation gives CASTITPLLGGVLGTGELFF.

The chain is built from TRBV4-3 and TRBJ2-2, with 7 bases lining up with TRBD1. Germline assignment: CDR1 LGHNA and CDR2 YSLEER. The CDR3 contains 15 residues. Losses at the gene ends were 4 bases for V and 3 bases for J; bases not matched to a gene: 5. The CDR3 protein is CASSRGGAYTGELFF. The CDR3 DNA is TGCGCCAGCAGCCGAGGGGGCGCGTACACCGGGGAGCTGTTTTTT.

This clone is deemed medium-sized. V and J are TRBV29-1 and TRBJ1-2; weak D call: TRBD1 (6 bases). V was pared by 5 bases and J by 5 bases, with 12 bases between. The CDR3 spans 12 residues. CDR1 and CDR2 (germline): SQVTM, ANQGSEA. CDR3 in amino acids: CSVRGQGYGYTF. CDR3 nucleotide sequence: TGCAGCGTTAGAGGTCAGGGGTATGGCTACACCTTC.